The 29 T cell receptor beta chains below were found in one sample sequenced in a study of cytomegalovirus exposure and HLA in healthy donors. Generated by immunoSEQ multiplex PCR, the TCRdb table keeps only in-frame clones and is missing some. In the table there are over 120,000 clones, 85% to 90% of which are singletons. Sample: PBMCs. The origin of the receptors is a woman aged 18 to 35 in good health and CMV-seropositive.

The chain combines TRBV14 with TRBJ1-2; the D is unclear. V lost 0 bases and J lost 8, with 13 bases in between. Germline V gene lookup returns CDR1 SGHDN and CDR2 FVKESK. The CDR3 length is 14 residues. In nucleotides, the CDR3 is TGTGCCAGCAGCCAAGATCTGGGCGGGAACGGCTACACCTTC. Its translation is CASSQDLGGNGYTF. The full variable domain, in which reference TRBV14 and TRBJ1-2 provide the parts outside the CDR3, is EAGVTQFPSHSVIEKGQTVTLRCDPISGHDNLYWYRRVMGKEIKFLLHFVKESKQDESGMPNNRFLAERTGGTYSTLKVQPAELEDSGVYFCASSQDLGGNGYTFGSGTRLTVV.

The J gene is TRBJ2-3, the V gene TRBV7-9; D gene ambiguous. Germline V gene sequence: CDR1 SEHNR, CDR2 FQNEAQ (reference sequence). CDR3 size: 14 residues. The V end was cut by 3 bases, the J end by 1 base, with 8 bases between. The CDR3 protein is CASSFRSGTDTQYF. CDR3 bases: TGTGCCAGCAGCTTCCGAAGCGGCACAGATACGCAGTATTTT.

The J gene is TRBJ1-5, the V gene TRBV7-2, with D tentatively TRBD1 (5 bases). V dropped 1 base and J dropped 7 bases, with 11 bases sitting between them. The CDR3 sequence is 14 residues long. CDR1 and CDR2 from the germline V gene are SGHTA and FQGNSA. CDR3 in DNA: TGTGCCAGCAGCTTAGGGACAAAGGGGCAGCCCCAGCATTTT. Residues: CASSLGTKGQPQHF. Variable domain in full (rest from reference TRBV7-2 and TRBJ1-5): GAGVSQSPSNKVTEKGKDVELRCDPISGHTALYWYRQSLGQGLEFLIYFQGNSAPDKSGLPSDRFSAERTGGSVSTLTIQRTQQEDSAVYLCASSLGTKGQPQHFGDGTRLSIL.

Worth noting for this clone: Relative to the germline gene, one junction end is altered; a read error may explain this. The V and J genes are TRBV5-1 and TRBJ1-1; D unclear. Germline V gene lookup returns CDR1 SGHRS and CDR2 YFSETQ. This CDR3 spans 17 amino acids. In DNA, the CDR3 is TGCGCCAGCAGCTTGGCCAATGGTGGAGGGTTGAAAACTGAAGCTTTCTTT. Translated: CASSLANGGGLKTEAFF.

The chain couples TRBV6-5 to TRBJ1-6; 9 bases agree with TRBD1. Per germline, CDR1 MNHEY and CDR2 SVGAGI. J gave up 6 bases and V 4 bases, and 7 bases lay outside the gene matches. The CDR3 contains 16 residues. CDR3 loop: CASSWRVGQGNSPLHF. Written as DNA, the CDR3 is TGTGCCAGCAGTTGGCGGGTGGGACAGGGTAATTCACCCCTCCACTTT.

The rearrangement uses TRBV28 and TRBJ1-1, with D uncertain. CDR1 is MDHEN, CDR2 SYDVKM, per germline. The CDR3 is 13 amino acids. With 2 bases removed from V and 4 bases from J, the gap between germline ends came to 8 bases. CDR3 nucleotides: TGTGCCAGCAGTTTAACGACATCCACTGAAGCTTTCTTT. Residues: CASSLTTSTEAFF.

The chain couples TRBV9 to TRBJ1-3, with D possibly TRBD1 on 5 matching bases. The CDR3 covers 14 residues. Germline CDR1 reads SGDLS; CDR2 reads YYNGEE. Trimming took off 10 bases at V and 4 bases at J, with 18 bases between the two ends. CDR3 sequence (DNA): TGTGCCTCAAGACCGCAGGGAGGAGGAAACACCATATATTTT. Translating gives CASRPQGGGNTIYF.

CDR3 DNA sequence: TGTGCCAGCACAAGAGAGTCCTACGAGCAGTACTTC. Translating gives CASTRESYEQYF. The genes are TRBV28 and TRBJ2-7, with D unclear. The CDR3 runs to 12 residues. Trimming took off 7 bases at V and 1 base at J, with 8 bases between the two ends. Germline CDR1 MDHEN, CDR2 SYDVKM. The full variable domain, with the rest looked up from reference TRBV28 and TRBJ2-7, is DVKVTQSSRYLVKRTGEKVFLECVQDMDHENMFWYRQDPGLGLRLIYFSYDVKMKEKGDIPEGYSVSREKKERFSLILESASTNQTSMYLCASTRESYEQYFGPGTRLTVT.

CDR3 loop: CASSVPRGGLGTGELFF. The CDR3 region has the DNA TGTGCCAGCAGTGTGCCACGGGGGGGCTTAGGCACCGGGGAGCTGTTTTTT. The chain recombines TRBV2 with TRBJ2-2; 8 positions agree with TRBD2. The CDR3 is 17 amino acids. The junction had 11 bases not matched to a gene; V was cut back by 4 bases and J by 4 bases. Germline CDR1 is SNHLY and CDR2 is FYNNEI.

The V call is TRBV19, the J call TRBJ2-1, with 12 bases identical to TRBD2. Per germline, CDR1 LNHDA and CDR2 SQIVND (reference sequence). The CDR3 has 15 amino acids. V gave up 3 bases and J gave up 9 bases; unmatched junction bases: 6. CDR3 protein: CASSIMASGGGEQFF. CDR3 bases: TGTGCCAGTAGTATTATGGCTAGCGGGGGGGGTGAGCAGTTCTTC. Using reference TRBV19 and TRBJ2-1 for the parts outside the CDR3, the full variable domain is DGGITQSPKYLFRKEGQNVTLSCEQNLNHDAMYWYRQDPGQGLRLIYYSQIVNDFQKGDIAEGYSVSREKKESFPLTVTSAQKNPTAFYLCASSIMASGGGEQFFGPGTRLTVL.

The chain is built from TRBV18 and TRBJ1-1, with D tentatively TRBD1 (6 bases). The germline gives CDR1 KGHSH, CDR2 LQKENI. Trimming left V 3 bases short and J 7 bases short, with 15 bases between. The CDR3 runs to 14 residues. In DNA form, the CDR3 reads TGTGCCAGCTCACCCGATCGAGGGGGATTTGAAGCTTTCTTT. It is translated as CASSPDRGGFEAFF. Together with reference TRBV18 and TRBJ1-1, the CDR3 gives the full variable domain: NAGVMQNPRHLVRRRGQEARLRCSPMKGHSHVYWYRQLPEEGLKFMVYLQKENIIDESGMPKERFSAEFPKEGPSILRIQQVVRGDSAAYFCASSPDRGGFEAFFGQGTRLTVV.

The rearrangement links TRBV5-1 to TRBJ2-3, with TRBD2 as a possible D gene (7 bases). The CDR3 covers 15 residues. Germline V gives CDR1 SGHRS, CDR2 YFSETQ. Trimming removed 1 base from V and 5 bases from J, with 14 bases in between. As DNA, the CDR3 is TGCGCCAGCAGCTTGATCGGGGGGCCAGAAGATACGCAGTATTTT. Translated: CASSLIGGPEDTQYF.

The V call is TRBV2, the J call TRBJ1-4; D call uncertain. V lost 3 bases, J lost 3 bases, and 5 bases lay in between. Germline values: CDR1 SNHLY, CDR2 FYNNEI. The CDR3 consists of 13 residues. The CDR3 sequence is CASSDHSNEKLFF. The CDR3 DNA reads TGTGCCAGCAGTGATCACTCTAATGAAAAACTGTTTTTT.

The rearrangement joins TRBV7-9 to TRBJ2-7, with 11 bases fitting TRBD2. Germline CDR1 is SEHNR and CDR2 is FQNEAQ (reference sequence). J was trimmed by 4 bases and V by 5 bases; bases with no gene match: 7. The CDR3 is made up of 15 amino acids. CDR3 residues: CASSGSGGAGYEQYF. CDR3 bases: TGTGCCAGCAGCGGTAGCGGGGGGGCCGGGTACGAGCAGTACTTC.

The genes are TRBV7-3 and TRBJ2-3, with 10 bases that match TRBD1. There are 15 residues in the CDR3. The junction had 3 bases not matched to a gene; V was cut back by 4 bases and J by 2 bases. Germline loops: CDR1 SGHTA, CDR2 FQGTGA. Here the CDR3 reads CASSSDRGFTDTQYF. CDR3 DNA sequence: TGTGCCAGCAGCTCGGACAGGGGGTTCACAGATACGCAGTATTTT.

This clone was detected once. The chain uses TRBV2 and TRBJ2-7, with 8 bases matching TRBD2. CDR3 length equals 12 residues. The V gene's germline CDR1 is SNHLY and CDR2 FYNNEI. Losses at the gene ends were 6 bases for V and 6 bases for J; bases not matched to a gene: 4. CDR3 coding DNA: TGTGCCAGCAGGCTTAGCGGGGCCGAGCAGTACTTC. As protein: CASRLSGAEQYF. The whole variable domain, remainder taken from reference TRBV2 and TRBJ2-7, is EPEVTQTPSHQVTQMGQEVILRCVPISNHLYFYWYRQILGQKVEFLVSFYNNEISEKSEIFDDQFSVERPDGSNFTLKIRSTKLEDSAMYFCASRLSGAEQYFGPGTRLTVT.

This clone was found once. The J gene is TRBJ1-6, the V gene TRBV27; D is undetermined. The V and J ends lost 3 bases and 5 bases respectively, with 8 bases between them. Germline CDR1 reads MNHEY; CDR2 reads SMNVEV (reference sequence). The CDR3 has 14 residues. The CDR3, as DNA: TGTGCCAGCAGTTTCGGCGGTAATAATTCACCCCTCCACTTT. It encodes CASSFGGNNSPLHF.

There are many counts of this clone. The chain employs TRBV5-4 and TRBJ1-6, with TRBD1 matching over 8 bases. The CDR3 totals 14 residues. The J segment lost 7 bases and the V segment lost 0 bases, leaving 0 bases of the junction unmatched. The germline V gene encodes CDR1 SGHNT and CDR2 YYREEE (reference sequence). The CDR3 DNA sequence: TGTGCCAGCAGCTTGGACAGGGGGAATTCACCCCTCCACTTT. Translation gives CASSLDRGNSPLHF.

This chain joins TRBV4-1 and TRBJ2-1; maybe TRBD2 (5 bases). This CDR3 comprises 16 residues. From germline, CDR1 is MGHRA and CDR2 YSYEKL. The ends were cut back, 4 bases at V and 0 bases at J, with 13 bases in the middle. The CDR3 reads CASSPGGRSSYNEQFF. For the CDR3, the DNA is TGCGCCAGCAGCCCTGGCGGGCGTAGCTCCTACAATGAGCAGTTCTTC.

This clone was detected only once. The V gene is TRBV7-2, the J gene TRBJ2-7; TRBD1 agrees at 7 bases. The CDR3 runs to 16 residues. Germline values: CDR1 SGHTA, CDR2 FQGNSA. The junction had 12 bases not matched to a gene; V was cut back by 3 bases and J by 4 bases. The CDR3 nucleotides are TGTGCCAGCAGCTTCCGACAGGGAAGAATGGGGTACGAGCAGTACTTC. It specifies CASSFRQGRMGYEQYF.

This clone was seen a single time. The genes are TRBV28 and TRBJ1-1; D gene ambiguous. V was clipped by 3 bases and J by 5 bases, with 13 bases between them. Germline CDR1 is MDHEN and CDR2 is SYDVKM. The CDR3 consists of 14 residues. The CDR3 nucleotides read TGTGCCAGCAGTTTTTCCGGCTCGAGGACTGAAGCTTTCTTT. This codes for CASSFSGSRTEAFF.

CDR3 nucleotides: TGCGCCAGCAGCTTGGCGGGGGGTACCTACGAGCAGTACTTC. Encoded protein: CASSLAGGTYEQYF. V gene TRBV5-1 combines with J gene TRBJ2-7; 7 positions match TRBD2. Trimming removed 0 bases from V and 2 bases from J; junction bases left unmatched: 2. Germline values: CDR1 SGHRS, CDR2 YFSETQ. This CDR3 is 14 amino acids long.

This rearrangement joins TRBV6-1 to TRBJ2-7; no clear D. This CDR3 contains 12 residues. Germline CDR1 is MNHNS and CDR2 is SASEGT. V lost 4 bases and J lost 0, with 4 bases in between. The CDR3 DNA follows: TGTGCCAGCAGTGCCCTCTCCTACGAGCAGTACTTC. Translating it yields CASSALSYEQYF.

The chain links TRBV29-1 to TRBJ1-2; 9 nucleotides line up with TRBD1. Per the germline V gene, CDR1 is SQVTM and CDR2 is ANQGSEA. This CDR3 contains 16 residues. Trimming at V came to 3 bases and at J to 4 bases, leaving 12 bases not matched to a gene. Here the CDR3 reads CSVETAQGANGYGYTF. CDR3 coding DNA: TGCAGCGTTGAGACCGCACAGGGGGCTAACGGCTATGGCTACACCTTC.

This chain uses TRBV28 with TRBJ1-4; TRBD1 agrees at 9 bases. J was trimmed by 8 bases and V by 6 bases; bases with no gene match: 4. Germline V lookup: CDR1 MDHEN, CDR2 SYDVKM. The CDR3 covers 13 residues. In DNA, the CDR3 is TGTGCCAGCAGACGACAGGGGGTCGAAAAACTGTTTTTT. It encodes CASRRQGVEKLFF.

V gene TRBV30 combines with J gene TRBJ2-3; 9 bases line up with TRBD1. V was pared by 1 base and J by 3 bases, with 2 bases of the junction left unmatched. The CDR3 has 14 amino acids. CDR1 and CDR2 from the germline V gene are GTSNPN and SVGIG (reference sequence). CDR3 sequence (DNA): TGTGCCTGGAGTGGGGGGACAGGGACAGATACGCAGTATTTT. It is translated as CAWSGGTGTDTQYF.

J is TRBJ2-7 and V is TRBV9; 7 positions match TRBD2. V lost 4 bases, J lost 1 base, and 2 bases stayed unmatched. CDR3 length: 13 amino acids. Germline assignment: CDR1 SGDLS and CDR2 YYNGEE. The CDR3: CASSRGVSYEQYF. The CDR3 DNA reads TGTGCCAGCAGCCGGGGGGTGTCCTACGAGCAGTACTTC.

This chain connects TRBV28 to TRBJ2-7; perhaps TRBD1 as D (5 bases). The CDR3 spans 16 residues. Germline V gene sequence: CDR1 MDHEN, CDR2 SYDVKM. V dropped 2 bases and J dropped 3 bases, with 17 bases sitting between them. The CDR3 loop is CASSLQRQGSFYEQYF. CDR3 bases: TGTGCCAGCAGTTTACAGCGCCAGGGATCCTTCTACGAGCAGTACTTC. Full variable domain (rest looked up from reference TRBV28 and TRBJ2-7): DVKVTQSSRYLVKRTGEKVFLECVQDMDHENMFWYRQDPGLGLRLIYFSYDVKMKEKGDIPEGYSVSREKKERFSLILESASTNQTSMYLCASSLQRQGSFYEQYFGPGTRLTVT.

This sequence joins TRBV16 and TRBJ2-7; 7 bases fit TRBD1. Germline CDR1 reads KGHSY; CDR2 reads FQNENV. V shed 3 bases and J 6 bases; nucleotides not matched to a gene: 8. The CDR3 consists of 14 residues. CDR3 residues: CASSHGNRDSEQYF. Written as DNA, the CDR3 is TGTGCCAGCAGCCACGGGAACAGGGACAGCGAGCAGTACTTC.